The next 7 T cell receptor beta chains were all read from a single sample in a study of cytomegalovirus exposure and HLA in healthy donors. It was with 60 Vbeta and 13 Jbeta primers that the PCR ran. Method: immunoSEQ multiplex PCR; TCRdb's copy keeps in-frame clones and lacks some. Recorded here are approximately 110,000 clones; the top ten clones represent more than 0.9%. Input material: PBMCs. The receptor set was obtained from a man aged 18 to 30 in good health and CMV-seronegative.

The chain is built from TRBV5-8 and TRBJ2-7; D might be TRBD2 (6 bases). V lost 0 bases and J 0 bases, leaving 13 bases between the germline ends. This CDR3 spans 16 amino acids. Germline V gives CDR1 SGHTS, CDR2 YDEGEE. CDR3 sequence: CASSLAGQGLSYEQYF. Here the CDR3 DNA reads TGTGCCAGCAGCTTGGCCGGGCAGGGACTCTCCTACGAGCAGTACTTC. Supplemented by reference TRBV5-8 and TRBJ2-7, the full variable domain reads EAGVTQSPTHLIKTRGQQATLRCSPISGHTSVYWYQQALGLGLQFLLWYDEGEERNRGNFPPRFSGRQFPNYSSELNVNALELEDSALYLCASSLAGQGLSYEQYFGPGTRLTVT.

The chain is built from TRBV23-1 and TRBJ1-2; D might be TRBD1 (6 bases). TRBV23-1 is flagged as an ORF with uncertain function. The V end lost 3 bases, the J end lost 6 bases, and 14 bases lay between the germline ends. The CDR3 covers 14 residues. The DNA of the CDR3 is TGCGCCAGCAGTCAGCGGGGGGGGGCTAATGGCTACACCTTC. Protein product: CASSQRGGANGYTF.

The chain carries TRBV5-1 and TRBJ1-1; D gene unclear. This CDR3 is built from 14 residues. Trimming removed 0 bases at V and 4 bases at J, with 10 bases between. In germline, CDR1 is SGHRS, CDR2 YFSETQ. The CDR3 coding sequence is TGCGCCAGCAGCTTGGAGGCGGTCACCACTGAAGCTTTCTTT. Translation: CASSLEAVTTEAFF.

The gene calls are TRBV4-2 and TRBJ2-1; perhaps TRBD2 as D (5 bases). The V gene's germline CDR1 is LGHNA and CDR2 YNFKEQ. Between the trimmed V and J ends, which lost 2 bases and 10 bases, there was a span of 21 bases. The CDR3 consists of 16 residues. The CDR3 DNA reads TGTGCCAGCAGCCAACTAAGCGGCAGGACGGACGTCGAGCAGTTCTTC. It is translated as CASSQLSGRTDVEQFF.

In nucleotides, the CDR3 is TGTGCCTGGAGTAGACAGAGGAACACTGAAGCTTTCTTT. This encodes CAWSRQRNTEAFF. The chain employs TRBV30 and TRBJ1-1, with D maybe TRBD1 (5 bases). Trimming removed 2 bases from V and 1 base from J, with 8 bases in between. The CDR3 has 13 residues. Germline-derived CDR1 and CDR2 are GTSNPN and SVGIG (reference sequence).

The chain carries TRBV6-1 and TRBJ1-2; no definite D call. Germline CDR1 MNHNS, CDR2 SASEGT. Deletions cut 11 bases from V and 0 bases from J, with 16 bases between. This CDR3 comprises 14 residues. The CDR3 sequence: CAAAGSWANYGYTF. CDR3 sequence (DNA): TGTGCCGCAGCCGGGTCCTGGGCTAACTATGGCTACACCTTC.

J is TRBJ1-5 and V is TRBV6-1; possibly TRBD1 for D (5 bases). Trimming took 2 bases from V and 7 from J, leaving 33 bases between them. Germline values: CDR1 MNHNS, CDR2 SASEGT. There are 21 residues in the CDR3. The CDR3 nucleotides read TGTGCCAGCAGTGAATACGCATCGTTAGGGGCCGCGGGGGGGGACGGACAGCCCCAGCATTTT. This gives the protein CASSEYASLGAAGGDGQPQHF.